The next 3 T cell receptor beta chains were all read from a single sample in a study of control samples from healthy donors and cancer patients (dated by TCRdb to between 2020 and 2021). The library was obtained by the immunoSEQ multiplex PCR assay. Held by TCRdb, this immuneACCESS table contains in-frame sequences only and omits some clones. Under half of the omission traces to an unresolved V gene where checked; the cause of the rest is unknown. This sample lists about 72,000 clones; around 92% were detected once. Together, the top ten hold about 5.6% of the sample. The sequencing sample was made of blood. These receptors were collected from a woman aged 55-75 years in good health.

The chain combines TRBV7-9 with TRBJ1-4; D gene ambiguous. V was cut by 5 bases and J by 1 base, with 8 bases left in between. This CDR3 has 14 amino acids. Per germline, CDR1 SEHNR and CDR2 FQNEAQ (reference sequence). CDR3 in amino acids: CASSLWITNEKLFF. CDR3 DNA sequence: TGTGCCAGCAGCCTATGGATAACTAATGAAAAACTGTTTTTT.

The chain links TRBV28 to TRBJ2-5; the D gene is possibly TRBD2 (5 bases). CDR3 length equals 14 residues. Germline-derived CDR1 and CDR2 are MDHEN and SYDVKM. Deletions cut 5 bases from V and 5 bases from J, with 15 bases between. The CDR3 loop is CASSPPGIGETQYF. The CDR3, as DNA: TGTGCCAGCAGTCCACCGGGGATTGGCGAGACCCAGTACTTC.

The chain carries TRBV6-5 and TRBJ2-7, with TRBD1 matching over 8 bases. Losses at the gene ends were 6 bases for V and 4 bases for J; bases not matched to a gene: 2. The CDR3 loop spans 12 amino acids. CDR1 is MNHEY and CDR2 is SVGAGI in the germline V gene. CDR3 residues: CASSRDRYEQYF. The DNA for the CDR3 is TGTGCCAGCAGCCGGGACAGGTACGAGCAGTACTTC.